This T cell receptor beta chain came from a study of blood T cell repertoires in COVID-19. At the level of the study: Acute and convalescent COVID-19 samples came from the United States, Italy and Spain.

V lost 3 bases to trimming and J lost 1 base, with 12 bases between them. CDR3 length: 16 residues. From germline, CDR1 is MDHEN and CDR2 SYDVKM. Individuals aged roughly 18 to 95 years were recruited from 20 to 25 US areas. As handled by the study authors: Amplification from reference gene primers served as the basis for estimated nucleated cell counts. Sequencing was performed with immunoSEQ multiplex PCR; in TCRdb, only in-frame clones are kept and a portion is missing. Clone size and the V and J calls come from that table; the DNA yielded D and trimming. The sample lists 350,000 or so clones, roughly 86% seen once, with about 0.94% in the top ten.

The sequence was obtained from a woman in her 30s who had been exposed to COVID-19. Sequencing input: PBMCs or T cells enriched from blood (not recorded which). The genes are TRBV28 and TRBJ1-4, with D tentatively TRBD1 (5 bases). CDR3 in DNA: TGTGCCAGCAGTTTTCAGGGTTGGGGAACTAATGAAAAACTGTTTTTT. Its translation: CASSFQGWGTNEKLFF.